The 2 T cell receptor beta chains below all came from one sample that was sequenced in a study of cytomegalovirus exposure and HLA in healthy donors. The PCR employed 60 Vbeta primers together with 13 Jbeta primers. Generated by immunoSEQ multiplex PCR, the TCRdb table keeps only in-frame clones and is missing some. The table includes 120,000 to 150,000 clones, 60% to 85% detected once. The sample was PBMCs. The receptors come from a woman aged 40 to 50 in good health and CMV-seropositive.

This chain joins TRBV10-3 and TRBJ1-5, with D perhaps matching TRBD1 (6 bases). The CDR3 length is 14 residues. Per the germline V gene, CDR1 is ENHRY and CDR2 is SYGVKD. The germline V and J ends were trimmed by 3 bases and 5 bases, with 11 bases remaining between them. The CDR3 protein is CAISEETGDQPQHF. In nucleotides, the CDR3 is TGTGCCATCAGTGAAGAGACAGGCGATCAGCCCCAGCATTTT.

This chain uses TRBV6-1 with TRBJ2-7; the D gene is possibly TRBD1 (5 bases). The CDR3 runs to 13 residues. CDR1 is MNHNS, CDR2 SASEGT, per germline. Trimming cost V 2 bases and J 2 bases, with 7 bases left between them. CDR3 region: CASSERTPYEQYF. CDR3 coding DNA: TGTGCCAGCAGTGAAAGGACACCCTACGAGCAGTACTTC.